The source of this TCR beta chain is a study of T cell responses to AZD1222 COVID-19 vaccine. Study-level findings and limits: A rise in Spike-specific TCR breadth and depth followed two AZD1222 doses.

Regarding this clone: The antigen remains unidentified.

CDR1 and CDR2 (germline): KGHSH, LQKENI. The CDR3 loop spans 16 amino acids. Trimming removed 3 bases from V and 0 bases from J; junction bases left unmatched: 3. The protocol was immunoSEQ multiplex PCR, while the TCRdb copy is restricted to in-frame clones and leaves out a portion. Counted here are around 92,000 clones, approximately 91% occurring once; the ten biggest clones make up about 20%. V is TRBV18 and J is TRBJ1-3, with 9 bases fitting TRBD1. The sequence derives from an adult in good health. This specimen was peripheral blood, taken on day 0 of AZD1222 vaccination. CDR3 protein: CASSPPGQGSGNTIYF. CDR3 coding DNA: TGTGCCAGCTCACCGCCGGGACAGGGCTCTGGAAACACCATATATTTT.